Only a few counts were recorded for the clone carrying this TCR beta chain. As yet, its antigen is unknown. The data were taken from a study of T cell repertoires in cytomegalovirus infection. Study background: Epitope selection comprised recently identified HLA-C-restricted CMV epitopes and well-studied HLA-B-restricted CMV epitopes. Matching HLA type, along with CMV infection, was indicated by public TCR beta signatures.

V shed 5 bases and J shed 3 bases, with 14 bases lying between them. The CDR3 contains 14 residues. Whole-study findings and limits: Pooled public TCR beta family frequency picked out CMV carriers with the relevant HLA. There were HLA-C-restricted CMV-specific TCR beta clonotypes dominating the ex vivo response.

One entry per CDR3 protein results from TCRdb running MiXCR on the reads. The top ten hold 20% to 30% of the sample, which has under 200,000 distinct CDR3 sequences, about a fifth seen once. This rearrangement joins TRBV12-3 or TRBV12-4 to TRBJ2-7; tentative D call: TRBD1 (6 bases). The receptor comes from a human donor in good health (CMV status not recorded). Some clones in this sample may be carry-over from other donors' samples. Sample: CD8+ T cells from cultured PBMCs, taken from culture after CMV antigen stimulation. CDR3 amino acids: CASSIWDKDYEQYF. The CDR3 nucleotides read TGTGCCAGCAGTATATGGGACAAAGACTACGAGCAGTACTTC.